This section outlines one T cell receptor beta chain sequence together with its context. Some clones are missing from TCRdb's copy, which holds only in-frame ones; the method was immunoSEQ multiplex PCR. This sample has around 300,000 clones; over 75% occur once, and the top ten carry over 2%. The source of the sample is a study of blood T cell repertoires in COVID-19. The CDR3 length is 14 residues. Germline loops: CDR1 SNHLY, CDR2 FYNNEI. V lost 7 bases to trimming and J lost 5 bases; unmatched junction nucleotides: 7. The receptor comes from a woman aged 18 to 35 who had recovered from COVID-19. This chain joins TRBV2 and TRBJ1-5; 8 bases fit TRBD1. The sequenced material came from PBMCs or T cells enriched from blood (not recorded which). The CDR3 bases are TGTGCCAGCACAGACAGGACAGGGCATCAGCCCCAGCATTTT. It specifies CASTDRTGHQPQHF.